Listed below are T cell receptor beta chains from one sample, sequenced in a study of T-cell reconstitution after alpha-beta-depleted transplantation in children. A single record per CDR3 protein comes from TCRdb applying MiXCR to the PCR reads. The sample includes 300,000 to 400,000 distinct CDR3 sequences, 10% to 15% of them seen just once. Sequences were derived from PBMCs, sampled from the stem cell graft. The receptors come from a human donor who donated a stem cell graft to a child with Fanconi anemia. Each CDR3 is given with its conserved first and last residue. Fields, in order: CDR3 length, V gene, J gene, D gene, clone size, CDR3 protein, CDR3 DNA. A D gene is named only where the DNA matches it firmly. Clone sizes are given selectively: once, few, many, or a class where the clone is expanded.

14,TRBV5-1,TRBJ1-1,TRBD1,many,CASTEGAGYTEAFF,TGCGCCAGCACCGAGGGGGCTGGGTACACTGAAGCTTTCTTT
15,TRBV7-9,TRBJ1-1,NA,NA,CASSLASGGHTEAFF,TGTGCCAGCAGCTTAGCGTCCGGGGGCCACACTGAAGCTTTCTTT
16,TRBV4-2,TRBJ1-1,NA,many,CASSQGPGGLGTEAFF,TGTGCCAGCAGCCAAGGCCCCGGGGGCTTAGGTACTGAAGCTTTCTTT
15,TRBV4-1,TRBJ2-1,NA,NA,CASSHNSGAYNEQFF,TGCGCCAGCAGCCATAACAGCGGTGCGTACAATGAGCAGTTCTTC
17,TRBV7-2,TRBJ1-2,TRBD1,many,CASSLLGGAGGDYGYTF,TGTGCCAGCAGCTTATTGGGCGGAGCAGGGGGCGACTATGGCTACACCTTC
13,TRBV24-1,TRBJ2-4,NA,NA,CATSAGFGDIQYF,TGTGCCACCAGTGCCGGGTTTGGGGACATTCAGTACTTC
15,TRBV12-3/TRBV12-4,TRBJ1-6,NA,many,CASSLDGSYNSPLHF,TGTGCCAGCAGTTTGGATGGCTCCTATAATTCACCCCTCCACTTT
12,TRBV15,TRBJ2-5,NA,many,CATSRDRETQYF,TGTGCCACCAGCAGAGATCGAGAGACCCAGTACTTC
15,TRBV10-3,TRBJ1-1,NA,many,CAISEGVAGWTEAFF,TGTGCCATCAGTGAAGGGGTAGCGGGGTGGACTGAAGCTTTCTTT
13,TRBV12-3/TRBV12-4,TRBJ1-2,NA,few,CASSLSGLYGYTF,TGTGCCAGCAGTTTATCGGGGCTTTATGGCTACACCTTC
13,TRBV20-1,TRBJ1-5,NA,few,CSTRGDSNQPQHF,TGCAGTACCAGAGGGGATAGCAATCAGCCCCAGCATTTT
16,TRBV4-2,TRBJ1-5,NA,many,CASSQDPVVGGGPQHF,TGTGCCAGCAGCCAAGATCCGGTTGTAGGCGGTGGGCCCCAGCATTTT
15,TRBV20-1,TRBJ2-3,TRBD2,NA,CSAPALAGGPDTQYF,TGCAGTGCGCCAGCCTTAGCGGGGGGGCCAGATACGCAGTATTTT
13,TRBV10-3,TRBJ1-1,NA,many,CAISAGQNTEAFF,TGTGCCATCAGCGCGGGACAGAACACTGAAGCTTTCTTT
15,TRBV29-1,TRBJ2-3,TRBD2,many,CSVDGTGGPTDTQYF,TGCAGCGTTGATGGGACGGGGGGGCCAACAGATACGCAGTATTTT
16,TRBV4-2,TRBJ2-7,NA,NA,CASSQEEGRYSYEQYF,TGTGCCAGCAGCCAAGAAGAAGGCAGGTATTCCTACGAGCAGTACTTC